These 32 T cell receptor beta chains were all obtained from the same sample, sequenced in a study of cytomegalovirus exposure and HLA in healthy donors. Vbeta (60) and Jbeta (13) primers were used in the PCR. The data were produced by immunoSEQ multiplex PCR, yet TCRdb's version contains in-frame clones alone and is incomplete. The sample gives more than 95,000 clones, around 82% of which show up once; roughly 1.8% is in the top ten. The sequenced sample was PBMCs. These receptors were taken from a woman between 35 and 50 years old in good health and CMV-seronegative.

This clone appeared a single time. V is TRBV7-2 and J is TRBJ2-5, with D maybe TRBD2 (5 bases). Per the germline V gene, CDR1 is SGHTA and CDR2 is FQGNSA. Trimming stripped 3 bases from V and 4 bases from J, with 12 bases between. The CDR3 has 14 residues. The CDR3 loop is CASSFLAGVETQYF. The CDR3 DNA is TGTGCCAGCAGCTTCTTGGCGGGTGTAGAGACCCAGTACTTC.

CDR3 region: CASSPLGLAGAVGLYEQYF. CDR3 DNA: TGTGCCAGCAGTCCCCTCGGACTAGCGGGAGCAGTTGGCCTTTACGAGCAGTACTTC. The chain recombines TRBV27 with TRBJ2-7, with TRBD2 matching 13 bases. The trim removed 5 bases at V and 4 bases at J, leaving 17 bases unmatched. The CDR3 runs 19 residues. CDR1 is MNHEY and CDR2 is SMNVEV in the germline V gene (reference sequence).

This clone was observed a few times. Here the CDR3 DNA reads TGCAGCGTTGAAGATCGCACTAGCGGGAGGATCGATACGCAGTATTTT. Translating it yields CSVEDRTSGRIDTQYF. The chain employs TRBV29-1 and TRBJ2-3; TRBD2 agrees at 12 bases. Germline V CDR1 and CDR2: SQVTM, ANQGSEA. The CDR3 spans 16 residues. With V trimmed by 0 bases and J by 6 bases, 7 bases remained unmatched.

This chain links TRBV4-3 with TRBJ2-7; 9 nucleotides agree with TRBD2. CDR1 and CDR2 (germline): LGHNA, YSLEER. The CDR3 runs 15 residues. The V and J ends lost 1 base and 4 bases, in that order; junction bases with no gene match: 5. CDR3 in amino acids: CASSQVASGMYEQYF. The CDR3 DNA reads TGCGCCAGCAGCCAAGTTGCTAGCGGGATGTACGAGCAGTACTTC.

About this clone itself: Germline is not matched at one junction end, which may reflect a read error. The sample contains more than one DNA sequence encoding this CDR3. The chain employs TRBV27 and TRBJ2-2, with D maybe TRBD1 (6 bases). The CDR3 length is 15 residues. Germline V lookup: CDR1 MNHEY, CDR2 SMNVEV (reference sequence). Here the CDR3 reads CASSLYRDGTGELFF. The DNA for the CDR3 is TGTGCCAGCAGTTTATACAGGGATGGAACCGGGGAGCTGTTTTTC.

This clone was counted between two and nine times. The CDR3 DNA reads as TGTGCCAGCAGCCCGGGGGGGAGCATGGATACGCAGTATTTT. Protein sequence: CASSPGGSMDTQYF. The chain links TRBV7-2 to TRBJ2-3; TRBD2 agrees at 8 bases. The CDR3 is 14 amino acids. J gave up 6 bases and V 5 bases, and 7 bases lay outside the gene matches. Germline-derived CDR1 and CDR2 are SGHTA and FQGNSA.

The chain combines TRBV28 with TRBJ2-1, with D uncertain. V dropped 3 bases and J dropped 9 bases, with 12 bases sitting between them. CDR3 length equals 13 residues. Per germline, CDR1 MDHEN and CDR2 SYDVKM. The CDR3 nucleotides read TGTGCCAGCAGTTTCCCTGGGCAGTTTGAGCAGTTCTTC. Translated, it gives CASSFPGQFEQFF. The full variable domain, its missing parts supplied by reference TRBV28 and TRBJ2-1, is DVKVTQSSRYLVKRTGEKVFLECVQDMDHENMFWYRQDPGLGLRLIYFSYDVKMKEKGDIPEGYSVSREKKERFSLILESASTNQTSMYLCASSFPGQFEQFFGPGTRLTVL.

The chain carries TRBV19 and TRBJ2-1; 7 bases map to TRBD2. The J segment lost 4 bases and the V segment lost 3 bases, leaving 3 bases of the junction unmatched. The CDR3 totals 14 residues. Looked up from germline, CDR1 is LNHDA and CDR2 is SQIVND (reference sequence). CDR3 in DNA: TGTGCCAGTAGTATCGGGACTAATTACAATGAGCAGTTCTTC. Amino acid sequence: CASSIGTNYNEQFF. The variable domain in full, completed from reference TRBV19 and TRBJ2-1, reads DGGITQSPKYLFRKEGQNVTLSCEQNLNHDAMYWYRQDPGQGLRLIYYSQIVNDFQKGDIAEGYSVSREKKESFPLTVTSAQKNPTAFYLCASSIGTNYNEQFFGPGTRLTVL.

V gene TRBV6-5 combines with J gene TRBJ2-2; 10 bases line up with TRBD1. Per germline, CDR1 MNHEY and CDR2 SVGAGI. V shed 4 bases, J shed 7 bases, and the junction held 9 bases outside the gene matches. The CDR3 length is 16 residues. The CDR3 sequence: CASSSGTGEVGGELFF. In nucleotides, the CDR3 is TGTGCCAGCAGTTCCGGGACAGGGGAAGTTGGCGGGGAGCTGTTTTTT.

This clone was counted a single time. The chain carries TRBV4-1 and TRBJ2-3; 8 bases fit TRBD1. The CDR3 runs to 16 residues. CDR1 and CDR2 from the germline V gene are MGHRA and YSYEKL. The V and J ends lost 0 bases and 4 bases, in that order; junction bases with no gene match: 6. This chain's CDR3 is CASSQDGRGRADTQYF. The CDR3 DNA reads as TGCGCCAGCAGCCAAGATGGCAGGGGGCGAGCAGATACGCAGTATTTT.

This chain joins TRBV7-2 and TRBJ2-2; no firm D call. This CDR3 comprises 15 residues. V was shortened by 0 bases and J by 3 bases, with 8 bases between the two germline ends. CDR1 is SGHTA and CDR2 is FQGNSA in the germline V gene. The CDR3, as DNA: TGTGCCAGCAGCTTAGCGCCCACTGACACCGGGGAGCTGTTTTTT. This codes for CASSLAPTDTGELFF.

This rearrangement joins TRBV19 to TRBJ2-1; 9 bases align to TRBD2. Trimming took 0 bases from V and 8 from J; bases not matched to a gene: 11. This CDR3 comprises 17 residues. In germline, CDR1 is LNHDA, CDR2 SQIVND (reference sequence). The CDR3 DNA is TGTGCCAGTAGTATAGATCCTCTGCGGGAGGGCGAGGATGAGCAGTTCTTC. Its protein is CASSIDPLREGEDEQFF.

The chain links TRBV9 to TRBJ1-4; D is undetermined. The CDR3 consists of 17 residues. Trimming left V 3 bases short and J 4 bases short, with 19 bases between. Germline CDR1 reads SGDLS; CDR2 reads YYNGEE. The CDR3 loop is CASSARPRDHDNEKLFF. The CDR3 coding sequence is TGTGCCAGCAGCGCCCGCCCCCGCGATCACGATAATGAAAAACTGTTTTTT.

This clone was detected only a few times. The rearrangement joins TRBV7-9 to TRBJ2-1; D perhaps matches TRBD1 (6 bases). V was trimmed by 2 bases and J by 4 bases, leaving 24 bases between them. The CDR3 is 19 residues long. The germline CDR1 and CDR2 sequences are SEHNR and FQNEAQ (reference sequence). The CDR3 loop is CASSLFEGSETGWYNEQFF. Written as DNA, the CDR3 is TGTGCCAGCAGCTTATTTGAGGGGTCCGAGACAGGATGGTACAATGAGCAGTTCTTC. The full variable domain, completed using reference TRBV7-9 and TRBJ2-1, is DTGVSQNPRHKITKRGQNVTFRCDPISEHNRLYWYRQTLGQGPEFLTYFQNEAQLEKSRLLSDRFSAERPKGSFSTLEIQRTEQGDSAMYLCASSLFEGSETGWYNEQFFGPGTRLTVL.

The V call is TRBV4-1, the J call TRBJ1-4; no clear D. The CDR3 is 16 residues long. CDR1 is MGHRA and CDR2 is YSYEKL in the germline V gene. V was shortened by 0 bases and J by 1 base, with 9 bases between the two germline ends. Written as DNA, the CDR3 is TGCGCCAGCAGCCAAGATCACGGTGGAACTAATGAAAAACTGTTTTTT. This encodes CASSQDHGGTNEKLFF.

The rearrangement uses TRBV9 and TRBJ2-1; D remains unclear. The CDR3 consists of 14 residues. Germline assignment: CDR1 SGDLS and CDR2 YYNGEE. The germline V and J ends were trimmed by 2 bases and 4 bases, with 10 bases remaining between them. CDR3 region: CASSVGGAYNEQFF. The DNA of the CDR3 is TGTGCCAGCAGCGTCGGCGGAGCTTACAATGAGCAGTTCTTC.

This clone was detected a few times. The V gene is TRBV27, the J gene TRBJ1-1; D is unresolved. The CDR3 consists of 13 residues. Between the trimmed V and J ends, which lost 4 bases and 4 bases, there was a span of 10 bases. CDR1 and CDR2 from the germline V gene are MNHEY and SMNVEV (reference sequence). CDR3 loop: CASSYTAGTEAFF. The CDR3 bases are TGTGCCAGCAGTTACACGGCGGGCACTGAAGCTTTCTTT.

The sample holds a few counts of this clone. The chain couples TRBV5-4 to TRBJ2-4; TRBD2 might be the D (5 bases). CDR3 length: 17 amino acids. The V end was cut by 2 bases, the J end by 3 bases, with 18 bases between. Germline lookup yields CDR1 SGHNT and CDR2 YYREEE (reference sequence). The CDR3 region has the DNA TGTGCCAGCAGCTTCCCAGCGAAGAGCGCGGGCAAAAACATTCAGTACTTC. It specifies CASSFPAKSAGKNIQYF.

The V call is TRBV7-8, the J call TRBJ2-1, with D hard to call. The germline V gene encodes CDR1 SGHVS and CDR2 FQNEAQ. V was shortened by 3 bases and J by 12 bases, with 12 bases between the two germline ends. CDR3 length: 12 residues. The CDR3 sequence: CASSLASPGQFF. The CDR3 coding sequence is TGTGCCAGCAGCTTGGCCTCTCCAGGGCAGTTCTTC.

The CDR3, as DNA: TGTGCCACCAGAGGACTAGCGGGAGGATCCTACGAGCAGTACTTC. Protein product: CATRGLAGGSYEQYF. This chain connects TRBV2 to TRBJ2-7; 14 bases are a match to TRBD2. The germline V gene encodes CDR1 SNHLY and CDR2 FYNNEI. Germline trimming cut 10 bases from V and 1 base from J; bases unmatched to any gene: 6. There are 15 residues in the CDR3.

This chain connects TRBV5-1 to TRBJ2-1; 12 bases match TRBD2. V was clipped by 6 bases and J by 6 bases; unmatched bases: 7. Germline CDR1 is SGHRS and CDR2 is YFSETQ. This CDR3 is built from 15 residues. The CDR3 loop reads CASTRTSGMSNEQFF. CDR3 in DNA: TGCGCCAGCACCCGGACTAGCGGGATGAGCAATGAGCAGTTCTTC.

CDR3 protein: CASSERERFEQYF. Written as DNA, the CDR3 is TGTGCCAGCTCAGAGCGGGAAAGGTTCGAGCAGTACTTC. This rearrangement joins TRBV18 to TRBJ2-7, with 7 bases matching TRBD2. This CDR3 has 13 amino acids. Per germline, CDR1 KGHSH and CDR2 LQKENI. The V gene end was trimmed by 5 bases and the J gene end by 6 bases; junction bases not matched to a gene: 7. Full variable domain (missing parts from reference TRBV18 and TRBJ2-7): NAGVMQNPRHLVRRRGQEARLRCSPMKGHSHVYWYRQLPEEGLKFMVYLQKENIIDESGMPKERFSAEFPKEGPSILRIQQVVRGDSAAYFCASSERERFEQYFGPGTRLTVT.

This clone was detected a few times. CDR3 amino acids: CASSPPNGLAGNEQFF. The CDR3 region has the DNA TGTGCCAGCTCACCACCGAATGGACTAGCGGGCAATGAGCAGTTCTTC. The J gene is TRBJ2-1, the V gene TRBV18; 11 positions match TRBD2. The CDR3 extends over 16 amino acids. V dropped 0 bases and J dropped 6; count of bases not matched to a gene: 4. CDR1 KGHSH and CDR2 LQKENI come from the germline V gene.

This clone appeared once. The gene calls are TRBV5-8 and TRBJ1-1, with D perhaps matching TRBD1 (5 bases). There are 15 residues in the CDR3. V lost 2 bases to trimming and J lost 5 bases, with 16 bases between them. The germline V gene encodes CDR1 SGHTS and CDR2 YDEGEE. Here the CDR3 reads CASSLPGHVRTEAFF. Written as DNA, the CDR3 is TGTGCCAGCAGCTTACCCGGACACGTCAGAACTGAAGCTTTCTTT. The whole variable domain, remainder taken from reference TRBV5-8 and TRBJ1-1, is EAGVTQSPTHLIKTRGQQATLRCSPISGHTSVYWYQQALGLGLQFLLWYDEGEERNRGNFPPRFSGRQFPNYSSELNVNALELEDSALYLCASSLPGHVRTEAFFGQGTRLTVV.

The gene calls are TRBV4-3 and TRBJ2-7, with TRBD1 matching 7 bases. V shed 3 bases, J shed 0 bases, and the junction held 5 bases outside the gene matches. Germline CDR1 is LGHNA and CDR2 is YSLEER. This CDR3 has 15 residues. The CDR3 nucleotides read TGCGCCAGCAGCCAGGGGGACAGCAGCTCCTACGAGCAGTACTTC. Amino acids: CASSQGDSSSYEQYF.

The chain employs TRBV2 and TRBJ1-1; TRBD1 matches 8 bases. The CDR3 sequence is 15 residues long. V lost 4 bases to trimming and J lost 0 bases; unmatched junction nucleotides: 4. Per the germline V gene, CDR1 is SNHLY and CDR2 is FYNNEI. CDR3 nucleotide sequence: TGTGCCAGCAGTGCTTGGGGACAGGTGAACACTGAAGCTTTCTTT. As protein: CASSAWGQVNTEAFF.

The chain couples TRBV19 to TRBJ2-7; the D gene is possibly TRBD2 (5 bases). In germline, CDR1 is LNHDA, CDR2 SQIVND (reference sequence). V lost 9 bases and J lost 1, with 10 bases in between. The CDR3 length is 12 residues. In nucleotides, the CDR3 is TGTGCCAGCGAGGGAAGTTCCTACGAGCAGTACTTC. Translated: CASEGSSYEQYF.

The chain has TRBV12-5 and TRBJ2-1; TRBD2 agrees at 10 bases. Germline CDR1 LGHNT, CDR2 FRNRAP. CDR3 length equals 17 residues. With V trimmed by 2 bases and J by 8 bases, 12 bases remained unmatched. As DNA, the CDR3 is TGTGCTAGTGGTTTGCTCGCGACTAGCGGGTTTCCCCATGAGCAGTTCTTC. It specifies CASGLLATSGFPHEQFF.

As concerns this clone: Germline is not matched at one junction end, which may reflect a read error. The CDR3, as DNA: TGTACTGCGGGGAATGAAAAACTGTTTTTT. It encodes CTAGNEKLFF. The chain recombines TRBV20-1 with TRBJ1-4; no clear D. Germline assignment: CDR1 DFQATT and CDR2 SNEGSKA (reference sequence). The CDR3 consists of 10 residues.

The chain carries TRBV19 and TRBJ2-3, with D unresolved. CDR3 length: 14 amino acids. The germline V gene encodes CDR1 LNHDA and CDR2 SQIVND (reference sequence). V was clipped by 5 bases and J by 2 bases, with 11 bases between them. As DNA, the CDR3 is TGTGCCAGTAGTGCCCCTATGTACACAGATACGCAGTATTTT. Its protein product is CASSAPMYTDTQYF.

In this sample, this clone turned up once. V is TRBV12-2 and J is TRBJ2-2; the D call of TRBD2 is as the table states it, not checked on the DNA. TRBV12-2 constitutes a pseudogene. This CDR3 has 16 amino acids. This CDR3 is CASRTLAGSDTGELFF. As DNA, the CDR3 is TGTGCAAGTCGCACCCTAGCGGGGTCCGACACCGGGGAGCTGTTTTTT.

The V call is TRBV4-1, the J call TRBJ1-5; D is undetermined. CDR1 is MGHRA and CDR2 is YSYEKL in the germline V gene. The CDR3 totals 12 residues. The germline V and J ends were trimmed by 3 bases and 4 bases, with 4 bases remaining between them. The CDR3 region is CASSHTNQPQHF. The CDR3 DNA is TGCGCCAGCAGCCATACAAATCAGCCCCAGCATTTT.